This T cell receptor (beta chain) was profiled in a study of identical twins. Whole-study findings and limits: Out-of-frame TCR alpha sharing observed in monozygotic twins exceeded model estimates.

TCRdb itself ran the 5' RACE reads through MiXCR, one entry per CDR3 protein. The sample lists around 1.7 million distinct CDR3 sequences, about 32% seen once, with around 0.3% in the top ten. The CDR3 spans 13 residues. Per the germline V gene, CDR1 is MGHRA and CDR2 is YSYEKL. Between the trimmed V and J ends, which lost 1 base and 2 bases, there was a span of 6 bases. Only a few counts were recorded for this clonotype. Antigen specificity is unknown. Specimen: cord blood. The chain links TRBV4-1 to TRBJ2-7, with D tentatively TRBD2 (5 bases). This clonotype was obtained from a newborn girl in good health. CDR3 sequence reads: CASSQVEAYEQYF. CDR3 coding DNA: TGCGCCAGCAGCCAAGTGGAGGCCTACGAGCAGTACTTC.